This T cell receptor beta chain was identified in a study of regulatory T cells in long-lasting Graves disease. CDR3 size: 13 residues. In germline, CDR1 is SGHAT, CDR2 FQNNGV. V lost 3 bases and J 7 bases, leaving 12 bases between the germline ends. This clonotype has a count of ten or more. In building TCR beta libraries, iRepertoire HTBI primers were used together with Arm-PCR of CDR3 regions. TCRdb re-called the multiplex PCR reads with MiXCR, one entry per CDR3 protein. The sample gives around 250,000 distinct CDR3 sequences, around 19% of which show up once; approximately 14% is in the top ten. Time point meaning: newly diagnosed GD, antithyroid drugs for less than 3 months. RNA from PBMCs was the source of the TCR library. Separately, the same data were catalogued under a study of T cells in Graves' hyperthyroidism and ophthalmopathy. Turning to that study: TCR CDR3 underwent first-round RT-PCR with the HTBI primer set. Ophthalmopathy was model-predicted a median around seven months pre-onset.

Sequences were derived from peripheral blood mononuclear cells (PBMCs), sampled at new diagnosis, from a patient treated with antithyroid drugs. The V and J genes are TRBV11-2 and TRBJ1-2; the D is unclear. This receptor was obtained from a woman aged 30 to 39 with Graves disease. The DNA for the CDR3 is TGTGCCAGCAGCTTGTTTTTGGGCCGTGGCTACACCTTC. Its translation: CASSLFLGRGYTF.